These T cell receptor beta chains were read from a single sample in a study of blood T cell repertoires in COVID-19. Sequencing was performed with immunoSEQ multiplex PCR; in TCRdb, only in-frame clones are kept and a portion is missing. The sample contains fewer than 85,000 clones, 82% of which appear only once. The sequenced sample consisted of peripheral blood. The receptors stem from a human donor in a cohort sampled during active COVID-19. The conserved cysteine and the conserved F or W are not part of the CDR3 here. The D gene is left open where the match is weak. Expanded clones get a size class; other rows say once, few or many, or leave the size out.

cdr3_aa,d_call,j_call,clone_size,v_call
ASSPGTGGNQPQH,TRBD1,TRBJ1-5,-,TRBV10-2
ASSPLGSEQY,-,TRBJ2-7,-,TRBV7-6
ASSPDRGLQPQH,TRBD1,TRBJ1-5,-,TRBV6-5
ATSDLSSGNTDTQY,TRBD2,TRBJ2-3,-,TRBV24-1
ASSKNGVPGANVLT,-,TRBJ2-6,-,TRBV5-4
ASSYREGTSNTEAF,-,TRBJ1-1,-,TRBV6-5
ASSLAGNSNQPQH,-,TRBJ1-5,-,TRBV5-1
ASSLRSGNTIY,-,TRBJ1-3,-,TRBV11-3
ASSPADSSSYEQY,-,TRBJ2-7,-,TRBV9
ASSTRDRDSEQY,TRBD1,TRBJ2-7,-,TRBV5-6
ASSQRDRANEKLF,TRBD1,TRBJ1-4,-,TRBV3-1/TRBV3-2
ASSTRQGFTGELF,TRBD1,TRBJ2-2,once,TRBV18
ASSLDSATGNNSPLH,-,TRBJ1-6,few,TRBV5-4
ASNVGVGTDTQY,-,TRBJ2-3,-,TRBV6-5
ASRATYRGTGELF,TRBD1,TRBJ2-2,-,TRBV2
AWTVTGVVSSGANVLT,TRBD1,TRBJ2-6,-,TRBV30
ASSQLAGGFSTDTQY,TRBD2,TRBJ2-3,-,TRBV5-1
ATSDGGTGGLSDTQY,TRBD1,TRBJ2-3,-,TRBV24-1
ASKFRTDADTQY,-,TRBJ2-3,-,TRBV2
ASSQSVTQY,-,TRBJ2-5,-,TRBV3-1/TRBV3-2
ASSWGLAGGLLPDTQY,TRBD2,TRBJ2-3,-,TRBV2